Each of the 21 T cell receptor beta chains below was sequenced from the same sample in a study of blood T cell repertoires in COVID-19. Generated by immunoSEQ multiplex PCR, the TCRdb table keeps only in-frame clones and is missing some. The data show about 250,000 clones, approximately 90% seen once. The sample was PBMCs or T cells enriched from blood (not recorded which). These receptors originate from a man between 18 and 29 years old who had recovered from COVID-19.

The chain couples TRBV6-1 to TRBJ1-2; the D is unclear. V gave up 1 base and J gave up 4 bases, with 4 bases separating them. This CDR3 has 12 residues. Per the germline V gene, CDR1 is MNHNS and CDR2 is SASEGT. CDR3 sequence: CASSEGSYGYTF. The CDR3 DNA is TGTGCCAGCAGTGAAGGGAGCTATGGCTACACCTTC.

This chain joins TRBV19 and TRBJ1-2; TRBD1 matches 8 bases. Germline CDR1 reads LNHDA; CDR2 reads SQIVND (reference sequence). Losses at the gene ends were 9 bases for V and 5 bases for J; bases not matched to a gene: 14. The CDR3 covers 15 residues. This CDR3 is CARAPGTGLWYGYTF. CDR3 coding DNA: TGTGCCAGAGCCCCAGGGACAGGTCTCTGGTATGGCTACACCTTC.

V and J are TRBV7-8 and TRBJ2-1, with 7 bases aligning to TRBD1. Looked up from germline, CDR1 is SGHVS and CDR2 is FQNEAQ. This CDR3 spans 16 amino acids. Germline trimming cut 6 bases from V and 10 bases from J; bases unmatched to any gene: 18. CDR3 residues: CASSIWPQGVVWEQFF. The DNA of the CDR3 is TGTGCCAGCAGTATATGGCCGCAGGGGGTCGTGTGGGAGCAGTTCTTC.

The gene calls are TRBV13 and TRBJ2-3; 10 bases agree with TRBD2. CDR3 length: 17 amino acids. V dropped 0 bases and J dropped 2; count of bases not matched to a gene: 5. The germline gives CDR1 PRHDT, CDR2 FYEKMQ (reference sequence). CDR3 sequence (DNA): TGTGCCAGCAGCTTAGGCCTACTAGCGGGAAACACAGATACGCAGTATTTT. This gives the protein CASSLGLLAGNTDTQYF. Filled out from reference TRBV13 and TRBJ2-3, the complete variable domain reads AAGVIQSPRHLIKEKRETATLKCYPIPRHDTVYWYQQGPGQDPQFLISFYEKMQSDKGSIPDRFSAQQFSDYHSELNMSSLELGDSALYFCASSLGLLAGNTDTQYFGPGTRLTVL.

J is TRBJ2-1 and V is TRBV24-1; the D gene is possibly TRBD2 (5 bases). The CDR3 extends over 12 amino acids. The germline V gene encodes CDR1 KGHDR and CDR2 SFDVKD. Trimming left V 9 bases short and J 10 bases short, with 15 bases between. The DNA of the CDR3 is TGTGCCACCGGAGGATTACAACAAGAGCAGTTCTTC. It is translated as CATGGLQQEQFF.

The J gene is TRBJ1-2, the V gene TRBV5-1; TRBD1 aligns across 8 bases. CDR1 is SGHRS, CDR2 YFSETQ, per germline. The CDR3 covers 15 residues. J was trimmed by 8 bases and V by 0 bases; bases with no gene match: 9. As DNA, the CDR3 is TGCGCCAGCAGCTTGGACCAGGGGGCGGGTAAAGGCTACACCTTC. Residues: CASSLDQGAGKGYTF.

The V call is TRBV19, the J call TRBJ1-1; TRBD1 aligns across 8 bases. Trimming took 6 bases from V and 0 from J; bases not matched to a gene: 3. This CDR3 contains 14 residues. Germline loops: CDR1 LNHDA, CDR2 SQIVND (reference sequence). CDR3 protein: CASRRTGMNTEAFF. The CDR3 nucleotides are TGTGCCAGTAGGCGGACAGGGATGAACACTGAAGCTTTCTTT.

The V and J genes are TRBV6-5 and TRBJ1-1, with D possibly matching TRBD1 (6 bases). The CDR3 sequence is 15 residues long. The germline gives CDR1 MNHEY, CDR2 SVGAGI. The germline V and J ends were trimmed by 0 bases and 13 bases, with 21 bases remaining between them. CDR3 nucleotides: TGTGCCAGCAGTTACTCGAAGTATCTAGCAGGGGTTGATTTCTTT. It translates to CASSYSKYLAGVDFF.

V usage is TRBV7-9 and J usage is TRBJ2-5; 8 positions match TRBD2. The CDR3 is 13 residues long. Germline lookup yields CDR1 SEHNR and CDR2 FQNEAQ (reference sequence). V gave up 11 bases and J gave up 4 bases; unmatched junction bases: 9. The CDR3 sequence is CAVGRGAVETQYF. The CDR3 DNA follows: TGTGCCGTCGGGCGGGGGGCCGTAGAGACCCAGTACTTC.

With respect to this clone: The same CDR3 can be traced to other DNA sequences in this sample. The chain carries TRBV12-3 or TRBV12-4 and TRBJ2-5, with D possibly TRBD1 on 6 matching bases. The CDR3 extends over 12 amino acids. V gave up 2 bases and J gave up 5 bases, with 6 bases separating them. The chain's CDR3 is CASSLRGETQYF. Written as DNA, the CDR3 is TGTGCCAGCAGTTTAAGGGGGGAGACCCAGTACTTC.

This clone was detected once. The chain carries TRBV10-2 and TRBJ1-2; TRBD1 agrees at 9 bases. The CDR3 is 11 amino acids. The J segment lost 8 bases and the V segment lost 8 bases, leaving 3 bases of the junction unmatched. Germline V gene lookup returns CDR1 WSHSY and CDR2 SAAADI. For the CDR3, the DNA is TGCGCCAGCGGGGACAGGGCGGGCTACACCTTC. Translation: CASGDRAGYTF.

J is TRBJ1-2 and V is TRBV5-4; 10 nucleotides align to TRBD1. V trimming: 5 bases; J trimming: 4 bases; junction bases outside the gene matches: 8. CDR1 is SGHNT, CDR2 YYREEE, per germline (reference sequence). This CDR3 is built from 15 residues. CDR3 nucleotides: TGTGCCAGCAGGTTTGGGGACAGGGGTAGCTATGGCTACACCTTC. Amino acids: CASRFGDRGSYGYTF.

The V gene is TRBV19, the J gene TRBJ2-6; 7 bases are a match to TRBD1. The CDR3 covers 17 residues. V was clipped by 3 bases and J by 4 bases; unmatched bases: 9. Germline assignment: CDR1 LNHDA and CDR2 SQIVND (reference sequence). In nucleotides, the CDR3 is TGTGCCAGTAGTATTCTTAAGGGGGCGGTAGGGGCCAACGTCCTGACTTTC. This codes for CASSILKGAVGANVLTF.

The table lists this clone with a count of one. The chain combines TRBV5-1 with TRBJ1-1; maybe TRBD1 (5 bases). V was cut by 0 bases and J by 1 base, with 7 bases left in between. The CDR3 consists of 14 residues. Germline V CDR1 and CDR2: SGHRS, YFSETQ. CDR3 in amino acids: CASSLEGKNTEAFF. CDR3 nucleotides: TGCGCCAGCAGCTTGGAGGGGAAGAACACTGAAGCTTTCTTT.

CDR3 in DNA: TGTGCCAGCAGCGCGCGACAGGGCGTTGGCCTGCCCCAGCATTTT. Translating gives CASSARQGVGLPQHF. The rearrangement joins TRBV2 to TRBJ1-5, with 7 positions matching TRBD1. Germline V CDR1 and CDR2: SNHLY, FYNNEI. The CDR3 runs 15 residues. V trimming: 6 bases; J trimming: 9 bases; junction bases outside the gene matches: 14.

V gene TRBV9 combines with J gene TRBJ2-2; 10 nucleotides match TRBD1. The trim removed 2 bases at V and 9 bases at J, leaving 7 bases unmatched. Germline values: CDR1 SGDLS, CDR2 YYNGEE. The CDR3 covers 15 residues. CDR3 in amino acids: CASSVAGTGDRELFF. CDR3 DNA sequence: TGTGCCAGCAGCGTCGCCGGGACAGGGGATCGGGAGCTGTTTTTT.

The chain joins TRBV5-1 to TRBJ2-7; TRBD1 is a possible D gene (7 bases). This CDR3 region has 14 residues. V was clipped by 4 bases and J by 1 base, with 12 bases between them. CDR1 and CDR2 from the germline V gene are SGHRS and YFSETQ. In nucleotides, the CDR3 is TGCGCCAGCAGCGCGGGACAGCCGTCCTACGAGCAGTACTTC. Residues: CASSAGQPSYEQYF.

The rearrangement uses TRBV10-1 and TRBJ2-1; 10 positions match TRBD2. Germline CDR1 reads WNHNN; CDR2 reads SYGVQD (reference sequence). V was pared by 5 bases and J by 9 bases, with 7 bases of the junction left unmatched. CDR3 length: 14 residues. CDR3 DNA: TGCGCCAGCAGTAAGGAACTAGCGGGACTTGAGCAGTTCTTC. This sequence encodes CASSKELAGLEQFF.

This clone was seen a handful of times. Additional DNA sequences in this sample encode the identical CDR3. For the CDR3, the DNA is TGTGCCTGGAGTGTAAACAGGTACTACGAGCAGTACTTC. Residues: CAWSVNRYYEQYF. The chain carries TRBV30 and TRBJ2-7; maybe TRBD1 (5 bases). The CDR3 covers 13 residues. V was pared by 0 bases and J by 3 bases, with 9 bases between. The V gene's germline CDR1 is GTSNPN and CDR2 SVGIG (reference sequence).

The rearrangement uses TRBV2 and TRBJ1-3; no definite D call. Germline assignment: CDR1 SNHLY and CDR2 FYNNEI. The CDR3 covers 15 residues. V was shortened by 1 base and J by 3 bases, with 10 bases between the two germline ends. As DNA, the CDR3 is TGTGCCAGCAGTGAAGGAGTCTTGAATGGAAACACCATATATTTT. It specifies CASSEGVLNGNTIYF.

V gene TRBV5-1 combines with J gene TRBJ2-7; weak D call: TRBD1 (5 bases). Germline V gene sequence: CDR1 SGHRS, CDR2 YFSETQ. This CDR3 region has 13 residues. V was clipped by 0 bases and J by 6 bases, with 10 bases between them. For the CDR3, the DNA is TGCGCCAGCAGCTTGGCGGCAGGGCGCGAGCAGTACTTC. This sequence encodes CASSLAAGREQYF.